Given below is one T cell receptor beta chain in context. Its antigen is as yet unknown. The immunoSEQ assay was version 4, run in survey mode. The method was immunoSEQ multiplex PCR; TCRdb's version includes in-frame clones alone and lacks a portion of them. The data hold roughly 30,000 clones, with approximately 78% observed a single time. V was trimmed by 11 bases and J by 5 bases, leaving 18 bases between them. Germline V gene data show CDR1 as MNHEY and CDR2 as SVGAGI. This CDR3 contains 13 residues. The stimulus was lysate of CMV-infected fibroblasts, around 11 ug/mL. CD40L-negative CD69-negative CD45RO-high memory CD4+ T cells were sorted as populations depleted of antigen-responding cells. Anti-CD28/CD49d costimulation, CD40-blocking antibody and enfuvirtide were given to CD8-depleted PBMCs for 18 hours. These data are taken from a study of persistence of HIV-infected CD4 T cells. Study summary: Donors were ART-treated; their CMV- and Gag-responding CD4+ T cells were isolated.

The sequence was obtained from an adult woman with HIV who was CMV-seropositive. The V gene is TRBV6-5, the J gene TRBJ1-1, with D possibly TRBD1 on 5 matching bases. The material sequenced was CD4+ T cells sorted from PBMCs after roughly 18-hour stimulation, taken from a patient who received antiretroviral therapy. The CDR3 is CASRERGRTEAFF. The DNA of the CDR3 is TGTGCCTCAAGGGAGCGGGGGAGGACTGAAGCTTTCTTT.